This T cell receptor (beta chain) originates from a study of beta chain features in type 1 diabetes. This CDR3 is built from 16 residues. Germline assignment: CDR1 SGHDN and CDR2 FVKESK. Deletions cut 5 bases from V and 0 bases from J, with 13 bases between. Sequencing targeted expressed TCRB transcripts, as all isolated RNA had been reverse transcribed. Only in-frame clones appear in the TCRdb table, and some are missing; sequencing was by immunoSEQ multiplex PCR. The sample carries 65,000 to 100,000 clones, under 35% recorded once. The receptor was derived from a woman aged 18-30 years in good health. Sequenced material: stem cell memory CD4+ T cells from blood. The chain is built from TRBV14 and TRBJ2-2, with D possibly TRBD1 on 5 matching bases. The CDR3 is CASSTVGHSNTGELFF. As DNA, the CDR3 is TGTGCCAGCAGCACGGTGGGGCATTCGAACACCGGGGAGCTGTTTTTT. The whole variable domain, filled in from reference TRBV14 and TRBJ2-2, reads EAGVTQFPSHSVIEKGQTVTLRCDPISGHDNLYWYRRVMGKEIKFLLHFVKESKQDESGMPNNRFLAERTGGTYSTLKVQPAELEDSGVYFCASSTVGHSNTGELFFGEGSRLTVL.